This TCR beta chain was documented in a study of tumor and adjacent non-tumor tissue in lung cancer (dated by TCRdb to the late 2010s). Some background on the complete study: The cohort included more than nine adenocarcinoma, a couple of squamous cell carcinoma and 1 small cell lung cancer patients. The approximately 15 enrolled patients, of whom approximately 10 were men and 5 were women, were aged about 31 to 80 years and were diagnosed with TNM stage I to III disease. Sequencing generated a total of approximately 130 million productive TCRbeta reads, averaging around 4 million reads per sample. The study compared bulk TCRbeta repertoires from lung tumor tissue and matched distant non-tumor lung tissue of about 16 lung cancer patients. For each patient, one tumor sample and one normal lung sample were taken, giving 25 to 30 paired specimens that underwent TCRbeta CDR3 sequencing. Study-wide conclusions, independent of this receptor: Because peripheral blood was not sequenced, blood TCRbeta repertoires in the lung cancer patients of the study were not examined. Significantly higher TCR diversity (inverse Simpson) was observed in tumor tissue than in normal lung tissue (approximately 440 vs 150, P = 0.0075, Mann-Whitney U test). Only around 14 patients were in the cohort, and the authors stated that larger samples and more detailed clinical data are needed. The top 100 clones made up a significantly larger cumulative share of the repertoire in normal lung than in tumor tissue. Younger patients had significantly higher TCR diversity, and higher tumor TCR diversity was associated with shorter overall and disease-free survival. Neither the sequencing platform nor unique molecular identifiers are named or mentioned anywhere in the methods.

The library was built by means of multiplex PCR. Instrument on record: Illumina HiSeq 2500. TCRbeta libraries were constructed through three rounds of nested PCR with primers (Table S4) according to protocols modified from ARM-PCR. PCR products of 200-500 bp were gel-excised and purified with the QIAquick gel extraction kit before sequencing. The authors' pipeline ran thus. Reads were cleaned with Trimmomatic, merged with FLASH into complete CDR3 sequences, and assigned to V(D)J germline segments with MiTCR. Clonal diversity was calculated as the inverse Simpson's index using VDJtools. In-frame sequences without a premature stop codon were defined as productive reads. The public sequencing data were trimmed at Q25 with fastp and processed into clonotypes with MiXCR by TCRdb, which kept only in-frame beta chains. Each record represents a unique CDR3 protein, reported with the most common genes and DNA among its rows. These V and J calls derive from TCRdb rather than the authors' analysis. The sample includes roughly 93,000 distinct CDR3 sequences, with about 67% observed a single time. Of the sample, about 16% falls within the top ten clones.

Worth noting for this clonotype: The specificity of this receptor is unknown. Being one base from a much bigger clone, this may be a read error.

V sheds 6 bases and J sheds 5 bases, leaving 11 bases between their ends. The CDR3 covers 12 residues, taking in both the cysteine and the phenylalanine. The retained sequence is limited to the CDR3, 36 bases, with the frame set at the first base. The germline V gene supplies CDR1 MDHEN and CDR2 SYDVKM. Bulk unsorted tissue served as the source for RNA extraction, and RNA quality was assessed using a NanoDrop ND-1000 and an Agilent 2100. All donors had newly diagnosed lung cancer, had not received prior chemotherapy, and were admitted for thoracic surgery in China between August and November 2014. The study excluded patients who had received radiotherapy or chemotherapy before or who had another cancer at the same time. Surgical tissue pieces of roughly 1-2 cm3 were preserved in RNAlater solution and were kept at -80 degrees C until use.

The sequenced sample was lung tumor tissue. Here the chain combines TRBV28 and TRBJ2-7, with the D gene uncertain. The receptor was isolated from a man between 60 and 70 years old with non-small cell lung cancer. In nucleotides, the sequence is TGTGCCAGCAGCTCCAGAATGGACGAGCAGTACTTC. This yields the protein CASSSRMDEQYF.